This T cell receptor (beta chain) derives from a study of blood T cell repertoires in COVID-19 (dated by TCRdb to 2020 to 2022). About the full investigation: The collaborator samples originated in the United States, Italy and Spain and spanned the acute and convalescent phases of COVID-19. Sample metadata almost always included a de-identified subject ID, COVID-19 status, age in years and sex. Subjects who had been exposed to COVID-19, were actively infected with it, or had recovered from it provided the deeply sampled blood TCRbeta repertoires that made up the dataset. The material from the prospective study consisted of cDNA or gDNA derived from T cells, B-cell-depleted T cells, or PBMCs. The samples were drawn from the first 160 participants of the ongoing ImmuneRACE study and from more than 1,000 subjects provided by 6 global collaborators. Where HLA class I and class II types were available, the types were taken from metadata supplied by the sample provider, not from assay-based typing. The repertoires were released in a freely available public database intended as a resource for research on the immune response to SARS-CoV-2.

Whole blood was collected in K2EDTA tubes by collaborating institutions according to the institutions' own protocols. For TCRbeta analysis, collaborators shipped samples as frozen whole blood, isolated PBMCs, or DNA extracted from either of those sample types. The CDR1 and CDR2 encoded by the germline V gene (reference sequence) are MNHEY and SMNVEV. CDR3 length: 13 amino acids, cysteine to phenylalanine. Solely the CDR3 DNA is kept, with 39 bases framed from the first base. A remark on this clone: The antigen it binds to is not known. The input lacks base qualities; no much larger clone sits a single base away.

The immunoSEQ Assay, a bias-controlled multiplex PCR, was used to amplify TCRbeta CDR3 regions from genomic DNA. Processing in the source paper ran as follows. The number of nucleated cells in each sample was estimated by amplification of reference gene primers within the assay. To quantify the absolute abundance of each unique TCRbeta CDR3 rearrangement, sequence reads were collapsed and filtered. For each sample, productive Simpson clonality was calculated as the square root of Simpson's diversity index over productive rearrangements. Sourced from immuneACCESS, this table was stored by TCRdb with only in-frame sequences that have V and J called. A share of the clones is absent; for the studies checked, an unresolved V gene accounts for under half, and the remainder has no known explanation. The V and J calls and the clone size are those of that table, but D and trimming were determined from the DNA. In this sample the table shows roughly 360,000 clones, 81% of which occur a single time. More than 1% of the sample rests with the top ten.

Study-wide conclusions, independent of this receptor: Clinical and demographic metadata were provided uncurated, with the amount varying by source and participant.

The sequence came from a human donor with acute or convalescent COVID-19. The donor label of this sample is uncertain. Sequenced input: peripheral blood. The chain was built from TRBV27 and TRBJ1-5; there is no confident call for the D gene. Here the CDR3 is given as CKDSGQFNQPQHF. In nucleotides, the sequence is TGTAAAGATTCTGGGCAGTTCAATCAGCCCCAGCATTTT.